This T cell receptor (beta chain) was obtained from a study of type 1 and type 2 diabetes patients. As for the study in general: The cohort mixed type 1 diabetes, type 2 diabetes and nondiabetic donors. A total of approximately 20,000,000 paired-end reads came from the whole study. Study-wide points: A median of one highly-expanded CD4+ clone, covering under 4% of reads, occurred in type 2 diabetes.

Each participant gave ten milliliters of peripheral blood. Trimming removed 5 bases from V and 6 bases from J, with 8 bases in between. Germline CDR1 DFQATT, CDR2 SNEGSKA (reference sequence). This CDR3 is built from 11 residues. Genomic DNA was the PCR template. The TCR beta CDR3 region was amplified using 30 forward and 13 reverse primers. Via MiXCR, TCRdb re-called the multiplex PCR reads, giving one row per CDR3 protein. Of a few hundred thousand distinct CDR3 sequences listed, roughly 50% are singletons. In regard to this clonotype: What it binds is unknown.

Sequencing was carried out using peripheral blood mononuclear cells (PBMCs). V usage is TRBV20-1 and J usage is TRBJ2-1; TRBD1 or TRBD2 may be the D gene (5 bases each). This receptor was obtained from a young man with type 2 diabetes. DNA for the CDR3: TGCAGTGCTGTGAGGGGCAATGAGCAGTTCTTC. Translating gives CSAVRGNEQFF.